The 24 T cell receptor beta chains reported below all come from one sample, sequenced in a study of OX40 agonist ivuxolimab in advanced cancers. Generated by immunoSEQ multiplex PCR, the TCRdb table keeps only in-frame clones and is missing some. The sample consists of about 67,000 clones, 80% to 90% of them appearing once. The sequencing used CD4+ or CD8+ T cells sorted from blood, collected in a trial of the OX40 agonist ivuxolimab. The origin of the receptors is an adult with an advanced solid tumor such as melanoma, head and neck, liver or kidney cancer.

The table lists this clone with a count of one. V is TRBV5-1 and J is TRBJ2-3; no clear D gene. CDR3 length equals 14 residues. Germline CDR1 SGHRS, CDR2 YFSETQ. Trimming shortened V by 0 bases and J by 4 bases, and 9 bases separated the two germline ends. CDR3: CASSLESHPDTQYF. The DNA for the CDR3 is TGCGCCAGCAGCTTGGAGTCTCACCCAGATACGCAGTATTTT.

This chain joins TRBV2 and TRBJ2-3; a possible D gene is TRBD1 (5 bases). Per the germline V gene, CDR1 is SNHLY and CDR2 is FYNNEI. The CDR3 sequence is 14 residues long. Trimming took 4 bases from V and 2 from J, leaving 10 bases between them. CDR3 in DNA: TGTGCCAGCAGTGTCACAGGCTTCACAGATACGCAGTATTTT. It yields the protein CASSVTGFTDTQYF.

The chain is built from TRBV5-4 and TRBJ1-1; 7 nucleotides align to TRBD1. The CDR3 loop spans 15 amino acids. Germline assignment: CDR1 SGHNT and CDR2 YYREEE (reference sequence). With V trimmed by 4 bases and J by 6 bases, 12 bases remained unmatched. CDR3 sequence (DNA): TGTGCCAGCAGCGTGACAGGGTTGATGGCCCCTGAAGCTTTCTTT. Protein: CASSVTGLMAPEAFF. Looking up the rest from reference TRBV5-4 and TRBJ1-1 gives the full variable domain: ETGVTQSPTHLIKTRGQQVTLRCSSQSGHNTVSWYQQALGQGPQFIFQYYREEENGRGNFPPRFSGLQFPNYSSELNVNALELDDSALYLCASSVTGLMAPEAFFGQGTRLTVV.

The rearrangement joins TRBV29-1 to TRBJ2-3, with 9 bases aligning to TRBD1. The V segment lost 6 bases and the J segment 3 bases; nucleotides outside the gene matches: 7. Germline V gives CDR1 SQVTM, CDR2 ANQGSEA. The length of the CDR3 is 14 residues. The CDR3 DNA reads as TGCAGCGTCGTAATAGACAGGGGGACAGATACGCAGTATTTT. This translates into CSVVIDRGTDTQYF.

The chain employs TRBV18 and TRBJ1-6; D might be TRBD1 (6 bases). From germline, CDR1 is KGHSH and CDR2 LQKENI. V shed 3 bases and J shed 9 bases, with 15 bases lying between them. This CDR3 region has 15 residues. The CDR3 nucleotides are TGTGCCAGCTCACCGGGGGCGAGGGAAGCTTCACCCCTCCACTTT. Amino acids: CASSPGAREASPLHF. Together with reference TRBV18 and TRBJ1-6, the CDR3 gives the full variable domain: NAGVMQNPRHLVRRRGQEARLRCSPMKGHSHVYWYRQLPEEGLKFMVYLQKENIIDESGMPKERFSAEFPKEGPSILRIQQVVRGDSAAYFCASSPGAREASPLHFGNGTRLTVT.

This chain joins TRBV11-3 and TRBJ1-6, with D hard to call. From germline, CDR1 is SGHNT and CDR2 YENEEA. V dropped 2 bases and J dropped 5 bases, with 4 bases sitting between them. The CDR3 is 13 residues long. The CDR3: CASSLRDNSPLHF. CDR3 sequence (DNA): TGTGCCAGCAGCTTAAGGGATAATTCACCCCTCCACTTT.

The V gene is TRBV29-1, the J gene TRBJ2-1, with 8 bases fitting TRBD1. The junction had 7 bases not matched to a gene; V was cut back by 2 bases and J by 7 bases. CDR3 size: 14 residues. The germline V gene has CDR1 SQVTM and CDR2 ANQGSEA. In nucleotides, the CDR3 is TGCAGCGTTGAAAGGGACAGGCTTCGGAATGAGCAGTTCTTC. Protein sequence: CSVERDRLRNEQFF.

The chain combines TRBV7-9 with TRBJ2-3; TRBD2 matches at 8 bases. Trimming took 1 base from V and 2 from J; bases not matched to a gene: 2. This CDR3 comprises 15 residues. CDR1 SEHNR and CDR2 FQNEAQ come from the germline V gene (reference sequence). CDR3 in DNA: TGTGCCAGCAGCTTAGGCGGGGGGTTCACAGATACGCAGTATTTT. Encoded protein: CASSLGGGFTDTQYF. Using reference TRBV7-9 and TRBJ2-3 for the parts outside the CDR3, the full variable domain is DTGVSQNPRHKITKRGQNVTFRCDPISEHNRLYWYRQTLGQGPEFLTYFQNEAQLEKSRLLSDRFSAERPKGSFSTLEIQRTEQGDSAMYLCASSLGGGFTDTQYFGPGTRLTVL.

This CDR3 is CASSLNGVEVRNQPQHF. The DNA of the CDR3 is TGTGCCAGCAGCTTAAACGGTGTGGAGGTTCGCAATCAGCCCCAGCATTTT. V is TRBV7-8 and J is TRBJ1-5; D unresolved. CDR3 size: 17 residues. Germline CDR1 SGHVS, CDR2 FQNEAQ. Trimming took off 2 bases at V and 2 bases at J, with 16 bases between the two ends.

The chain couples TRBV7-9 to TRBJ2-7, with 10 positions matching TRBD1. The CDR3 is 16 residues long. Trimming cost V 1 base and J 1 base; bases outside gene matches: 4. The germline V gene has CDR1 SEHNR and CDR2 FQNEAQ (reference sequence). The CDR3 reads CASSLETGGESYEQYF. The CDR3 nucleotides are TGTGCCAGCAGCTTAGAGACAGGGGGCGAGTCCTACGAGCAGTACTTC.

CDR3 coding DNA: TGCGCCAGCAGTGTCGCAGGGGCCTCCTACGAGCAGTACTTC. Protein product: CASSVAGASYEQYF. The V gene is TRBV10-1, the J gene TRBJ2-7; D is possibly TRBD1 (6 bases). Trimming stripped 4 bases from V and 0 bases from J, with 10 bases between. Germline V gene data show CDR1 as WNHNN and CDR2 as SYGVQD (reference sequence). CDR3 size: 14 residues.

CDR3 amino acids: CASSYASGRGANTEAFF. The CDR3 nucleotides are TGCGCCAGCAGCTACGCGAGTGGTAGGGGAGCGAACACTGAAGCTTTCTTT. V and J are TRBV5-1 and TRBJ1-1, with a tentative D call TRBD1 (5 bases). The CDR3 totals 17 residues. Germline loops: CDR1 SGHRS, CDR2 YFSETQ. The V end was cut by 3 bases, the J end by 1 base, with 19 bases between.

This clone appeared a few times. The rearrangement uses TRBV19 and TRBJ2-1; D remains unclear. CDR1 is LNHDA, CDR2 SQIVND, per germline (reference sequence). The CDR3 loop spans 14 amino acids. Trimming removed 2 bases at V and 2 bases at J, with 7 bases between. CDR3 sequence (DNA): TGTGCCAGTAGTATAAGGCAGCCCTACAATGAGCAGTTCTTC. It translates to CASSIRQPYNEQFF.

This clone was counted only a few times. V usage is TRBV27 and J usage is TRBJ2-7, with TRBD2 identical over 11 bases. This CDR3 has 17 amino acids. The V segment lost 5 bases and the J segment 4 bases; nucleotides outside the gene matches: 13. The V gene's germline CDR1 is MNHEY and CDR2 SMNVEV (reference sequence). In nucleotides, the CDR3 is TGTGCCAGCAGTAGGGGAGGTAGCGGGAGGGCACGGTACGAGCAGTACTTC. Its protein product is CASSRGGSGRARYEQYF.

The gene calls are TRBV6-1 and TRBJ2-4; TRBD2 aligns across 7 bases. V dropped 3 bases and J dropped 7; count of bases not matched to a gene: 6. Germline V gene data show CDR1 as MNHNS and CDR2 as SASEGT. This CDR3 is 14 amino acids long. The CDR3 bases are TGTGCCAGCAGTGACGGGGGGACCCTCAACATTCAGTACTTC. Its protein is CASSDGGTLNIQYF.

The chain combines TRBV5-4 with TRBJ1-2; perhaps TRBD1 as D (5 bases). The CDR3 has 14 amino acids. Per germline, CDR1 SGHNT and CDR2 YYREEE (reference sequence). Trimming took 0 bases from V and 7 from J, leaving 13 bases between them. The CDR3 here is CASSLGEGIGGYTF. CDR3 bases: TGTGCCAGCAGCTTGGGCGAGGGGATAGGTGGCTACACCTTC.

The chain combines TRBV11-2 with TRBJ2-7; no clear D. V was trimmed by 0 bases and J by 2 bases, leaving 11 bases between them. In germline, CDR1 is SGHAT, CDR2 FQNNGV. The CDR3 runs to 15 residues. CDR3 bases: TGTGCCAGCAGCTTAGAGGTCAGGACCACCTACGAGCAGTACTTC. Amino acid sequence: CASSLEVRTTYEQYF. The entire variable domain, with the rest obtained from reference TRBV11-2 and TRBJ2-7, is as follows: EAGVAQSPRYKIIEKRQSVAFWCNPISGHATLYWYQQILGQGPKLLIQFQNNGVVDDSQLPKDRFSAERLKGVDSTLKIQPAKLEDSAVYLCASSLEVRTTYEQYFGPGTRLTVT.

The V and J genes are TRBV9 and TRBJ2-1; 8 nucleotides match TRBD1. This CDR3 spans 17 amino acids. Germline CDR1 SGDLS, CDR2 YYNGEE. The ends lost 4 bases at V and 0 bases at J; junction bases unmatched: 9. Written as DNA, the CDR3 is TGTGCCAGCAGCAGCGCGAGGACAGGGAGCTCCTACAATGAGCAGTTCTTC. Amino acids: CASSSARTGSSYNEQFF. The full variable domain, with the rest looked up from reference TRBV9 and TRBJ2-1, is DSGVTQTPKHLITATGQRVTLRCSPRSGDLSVYWYQQSLDQGLQFLIQYYNGEERAKGNILERFSAQQFPDLHSELNLSSLELGDSALYFCASSSARTGSSYNEQFFGPGTRLTVL.

The CDR3 DNA reads TGTGCCAGCAGCTTAGTTAGCGGAGCCTACAATGAGCAGTTCTTC. Protein sequence: CASSLVSGAYNEQFF. V gene TRBV7-9 combines with J gene TRBJ2-1, with D maybe TRBD2 (6 bases). Trimming pared 1 base from V and 2 bases from J, leaving 9 bases between. The CDR3 is 15 residues long. Germline CDR1 SEHNR, CDR2 FQNEAQ (reference sequence).

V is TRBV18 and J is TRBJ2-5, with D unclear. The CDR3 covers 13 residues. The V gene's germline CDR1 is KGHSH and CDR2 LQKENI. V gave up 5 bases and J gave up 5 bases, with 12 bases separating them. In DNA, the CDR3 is TGTGCCAGCTCATCCGGGCTCGGGGAGACCCAGTACTTC. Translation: CASSSGLGETQYF.

The CDR3 DNA is TGTGCCAGCAGCATAGTGGGACTAGCGGGAGGGCCTAGAGGTACGCAGTATTTT. Translating gives CASSIVGLAGGPRGTQYF. J is TRBJ2-3 and V is TRBV5-4, with 16 bases fitting TRBD2. The CDR3 is made up of 18 amino acids. Germline V gene lookup returns CDR1 SGHNT and CDR2 YYREEE (reference sequence). V was pared by 4 bases and J by 8 bases, with 13 bases of the junction left unmatched.

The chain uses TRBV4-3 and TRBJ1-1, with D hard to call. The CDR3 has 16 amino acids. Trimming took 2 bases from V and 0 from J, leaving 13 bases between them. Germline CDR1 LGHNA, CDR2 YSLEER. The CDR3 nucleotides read TGCGCCAGCAGCCAATGGGCAGAAATAATGAACACTGAAGCTTTCTTT. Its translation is CASSQWAEIMNTEAFF.

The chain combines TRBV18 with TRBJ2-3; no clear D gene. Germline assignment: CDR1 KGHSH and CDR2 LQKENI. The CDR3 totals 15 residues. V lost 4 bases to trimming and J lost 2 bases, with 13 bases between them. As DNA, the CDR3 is TGTGCCAGCTCACAGACGGATCCCCTCACAGATACGCAGTATTTT. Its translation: CASSQTDPLTDTQYF.

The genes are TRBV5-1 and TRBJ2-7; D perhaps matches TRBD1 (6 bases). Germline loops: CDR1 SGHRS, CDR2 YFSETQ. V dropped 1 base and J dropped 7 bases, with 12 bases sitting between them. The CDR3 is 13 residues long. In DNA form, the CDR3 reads TGCGCCAGCAGCTTGAACAGGGAAGGAGAGCAGTACTTC. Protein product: CASSLNREGEQYF.